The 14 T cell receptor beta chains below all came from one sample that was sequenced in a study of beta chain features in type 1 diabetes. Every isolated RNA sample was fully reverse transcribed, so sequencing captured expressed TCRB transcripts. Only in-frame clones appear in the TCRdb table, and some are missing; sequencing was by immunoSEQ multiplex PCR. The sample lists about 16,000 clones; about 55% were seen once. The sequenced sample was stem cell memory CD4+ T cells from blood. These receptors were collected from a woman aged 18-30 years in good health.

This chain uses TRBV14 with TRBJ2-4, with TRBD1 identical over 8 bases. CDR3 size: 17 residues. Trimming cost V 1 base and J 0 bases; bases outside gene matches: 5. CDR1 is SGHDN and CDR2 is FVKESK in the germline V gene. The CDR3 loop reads CASSQGRTGLAKNIQYF. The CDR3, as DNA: TGTGCCAGCAGCCAAGGTCGGACAGGGTTAGCCAAAAACATTCAGTACTTC.

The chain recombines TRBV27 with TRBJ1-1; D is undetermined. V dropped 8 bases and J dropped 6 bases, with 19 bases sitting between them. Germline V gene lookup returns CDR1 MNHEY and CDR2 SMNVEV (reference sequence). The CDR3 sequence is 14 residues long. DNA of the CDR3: TGTGCCAGCGGCGCCCGCTCGGGAGGCCCTGAAGCTTTCTTT. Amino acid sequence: CASGARSGGPEAFF.

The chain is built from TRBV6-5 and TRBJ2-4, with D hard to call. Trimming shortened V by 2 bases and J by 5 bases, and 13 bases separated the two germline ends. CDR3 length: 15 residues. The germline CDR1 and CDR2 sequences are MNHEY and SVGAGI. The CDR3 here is CASSYQVNNENIQYF. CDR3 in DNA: TGTGCCAGCAGTTACCAGGTGAACAACGAAAACATTCAGTACTTC.

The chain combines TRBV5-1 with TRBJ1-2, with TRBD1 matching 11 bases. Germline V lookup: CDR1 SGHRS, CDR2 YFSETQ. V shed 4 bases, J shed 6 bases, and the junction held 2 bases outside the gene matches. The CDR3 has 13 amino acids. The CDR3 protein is CASSRGQGDGYTF. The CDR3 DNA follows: TGCGCCAGCAGCCGGGGACAGGGGGATGGCTACACCTTC.

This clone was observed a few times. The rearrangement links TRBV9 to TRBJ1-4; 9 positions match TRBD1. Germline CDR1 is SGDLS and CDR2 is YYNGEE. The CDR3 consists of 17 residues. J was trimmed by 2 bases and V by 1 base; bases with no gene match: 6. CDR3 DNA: TGTGCCAGCAGCGTACTTCCAGGGACAGGGACTAATGAAAAACTGTTTTTT. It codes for CASSVLPGTGTNEKLFF.

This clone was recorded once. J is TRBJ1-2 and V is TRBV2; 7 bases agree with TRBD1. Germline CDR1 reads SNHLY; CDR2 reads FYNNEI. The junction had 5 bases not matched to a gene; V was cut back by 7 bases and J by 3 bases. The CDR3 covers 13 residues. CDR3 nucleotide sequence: TGTGCCAGCACGTTCACAGGGGACTATGGCTACACCTTC. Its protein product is CASTFTGDYGYTF.

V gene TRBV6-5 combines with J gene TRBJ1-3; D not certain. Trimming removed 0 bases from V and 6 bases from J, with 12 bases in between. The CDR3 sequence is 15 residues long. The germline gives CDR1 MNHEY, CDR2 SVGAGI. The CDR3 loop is CASSYSSGLPNTIYF. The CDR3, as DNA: TGTGCCAGCAGTTACTCGAGCGGGCTCCCAAACACCATATATTTT.

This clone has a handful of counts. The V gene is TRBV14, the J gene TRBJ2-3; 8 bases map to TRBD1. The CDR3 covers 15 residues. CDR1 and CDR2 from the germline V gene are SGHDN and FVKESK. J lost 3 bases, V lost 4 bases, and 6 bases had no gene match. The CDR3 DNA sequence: TGTGCCAGCAGCCTGGACAGGGTAGGAACAGATACGCAGTATTTT. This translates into CASSLDRVGTDTQYF.

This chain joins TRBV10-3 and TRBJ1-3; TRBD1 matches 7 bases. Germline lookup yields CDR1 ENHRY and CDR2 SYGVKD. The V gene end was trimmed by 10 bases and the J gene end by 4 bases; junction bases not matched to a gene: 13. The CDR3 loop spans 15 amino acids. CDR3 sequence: CASGDRALSGNTIYF. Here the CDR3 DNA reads TGTGCCAGCGGTGACAGGGCTTTATCAGGAAACACCATATATTTT.

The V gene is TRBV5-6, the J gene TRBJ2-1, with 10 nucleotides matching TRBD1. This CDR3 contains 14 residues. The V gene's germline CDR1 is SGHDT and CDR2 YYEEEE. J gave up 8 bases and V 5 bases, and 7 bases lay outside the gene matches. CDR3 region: CASSRQGARDEQFF. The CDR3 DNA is TGTGCCAGCAGTCGACAGGGGGCTAGGGATGAGCAGTTCTTC.

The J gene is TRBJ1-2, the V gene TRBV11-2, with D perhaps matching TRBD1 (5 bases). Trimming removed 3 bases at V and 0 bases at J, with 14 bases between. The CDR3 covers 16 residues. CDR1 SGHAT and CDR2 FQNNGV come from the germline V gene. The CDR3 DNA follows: TGTGCCAGCAGCTTCGCAGACAGCCACCCTAACTATGGCTACACCTTC. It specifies CASSFADSHPNYGYTF.

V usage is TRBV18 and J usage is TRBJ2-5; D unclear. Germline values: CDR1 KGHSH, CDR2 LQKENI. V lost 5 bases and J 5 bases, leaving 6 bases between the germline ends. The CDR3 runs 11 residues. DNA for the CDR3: TGTGCCAGCTCAACATCCGAGACCCAGTACTTC. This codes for CASSTSETQYF.

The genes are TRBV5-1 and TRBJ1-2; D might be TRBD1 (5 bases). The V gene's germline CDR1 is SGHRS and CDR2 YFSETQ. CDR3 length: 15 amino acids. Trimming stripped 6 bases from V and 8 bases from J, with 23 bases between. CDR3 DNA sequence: TGCGCCAGCACCCTGACGGGACTGACCTCTGGAGGCTACACCTTC. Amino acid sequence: CASTLTGLTSGGYTF.

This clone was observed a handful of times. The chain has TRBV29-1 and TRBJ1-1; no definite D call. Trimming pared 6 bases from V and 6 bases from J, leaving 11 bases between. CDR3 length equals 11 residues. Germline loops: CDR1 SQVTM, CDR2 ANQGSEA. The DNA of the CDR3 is TGCAGCGTCTTACAGTTACCTGAAGCTTTCTTT. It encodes CSVLQLPEAFF.